This entry lists 18 T cell receptor beta chains sequenced from one sample in a study of blood T cell repertoires in COVID-19. Repertoires were generated with immunoSEQ multiplex PCR, while TCRdb's copy carries only in-frame clones and drops some. The repertoire holds 200,000 or so clones, with about 90% as singletons. Specimen: PBMCs or T cells enriched from blood (not recorded which). The receptors here all came from a young woman who had recovered from COVID-19.

The chain couples TRBV19 to TRBJ1-4; no definite D call. This CDR3 is built from 19 residues. The V gene lost 3 bases and the J gene lost 5 bases, with 25 bases spanning the gap. Germline V gene lookup returns CDR1 LNHDA and CDR2 SQIVND (reference sequence). In DNA form, the CDR3 reads TGTGCCAGTAGTATCTGGCACGTTGCGGACTCATACCAAAATGAAAAACTGTTTTTT. Protein product: CASSIWHVADSYQNEKLFF.

This chain links TRBV24-1 with TRBJ2-1; D is perhaps TRBD2 (6 bases). Trimming shortened V by 7 bases and J by 0 bases, and 6 bases separated the two germline ends. From germline, CDR1 is KGHDR and CDR2 SFDVKD. This CDR3 spans 13 amino acids. The CDR3 DNA is TGTGCCACCAGCGGGGGCTCCTACAATGAGCAGTTCTTC. Its translation is CATSGGSYNEQFF.

In DNA, the CDR3 is TGTGCCAGCAGCTCTAGCGGGGGGGTTATCAATGAGCAGTTCTTC. Protein: CASSSSGGVINEQFF. V usage is TRBV9 and J usage is TRBJ2-1, with 12 bases aligning to TRBD2. The junction had 5 bases not matched to a gene; V was cut back by 4 bases and J by 6 bases. The germline gives CDR1 SGDLS, CDR2 YYNGEE. There are 15 residues in the CDR3.

The CDR3, as DNA: TGTGCCAGCAGCCCAAGACAGGGGGCTGGAGCTTTCTTT. It translates to CASSPRQGAGAFF. The rearrangement uses TRBV5-8 and TRBJ1-1; TRBD1 matches at 10 bases. The germline gives CDR1 SGHTS, CDR2 YDEGEE. Trimming cost V 4 bases and J 10 bases; bases outside gene matches: 7. This CDR3 contains 13 residues.

The chain recombines TRBV3-1 (or the pseudogene TRBV3-2) with TRBJ1-2, with 8 bases lining up with TRBD1. Trimming at V came to 4 bases and at J to 4 bases, leaving 5 bases not matched to a gene. Germline V CDR1 and CDR2: LGHDT, YNNKEL (reference sequence). The CDR3 is 14 residues long. DNA for the CDR3: TGTGCCAGCAGCCGACAGGGGCCCACCTATGGCTACACCTTC. Translated: CASSRQGPTYGYTF.

The V call is TRBV29-1, the J call TRBJ1-1; no definite D call. CDR1 is SQVTM and CDR2 is ANQGSEA in the germline V gene. This CDR3 region has 13 residues. Trimming stripped 6 bases from V and 0 bases from J, with 11 bases between. The CDR3 DNA sequence: TGCAGCGTAAAGACGGGGATGAACACTGAAGCTTTCTTT. It yields the protein CSVKTGMNTEAFF.

The chain joins TRBV6-1 to TRBJ1-2, with 8 bases lining up with TRBD1. Germline V gene data show CDR1 as MNHNS and CDR2 as SASEGT. The CDR3 spans 18 residues. The trim removed 0 bases at V and 2 bases at J, leaving 11 bases unmatched. CDR3 sequence reads: CASSEAVPGGESNYGYTF. DNA for the CDR3: TGTGCCAGCAGTGAAGCTGTTCCAGGGGGCGAGAGCAACTATGGCTACACCTTC.

The chain uses TRBV29-1 and TRBJ1-1; D call uncertain. CDR3 length: 15 amino acids. V dropped 4 bases and J dropped 2 bases, with 17 bases sitting between them. The germline gives CDR1 SQVTM, CDR2 ANQGSEA. The CDR3 DNA sequence: TGCAGCGTTGCAAACGGGATAGCCCATAACACTGAAGCTTTCTTT. Translation gives CSVANGIAHNTEAFF. Looking up the rest from reference TRBV29-1 and TRBJ1-1 gives the full variable domain: SAVISQKPSRDICQRGTSLTIQCQVDSQVTMMFWYRQQPGQSLTLIATANQGSEATYESGFVIDKFPISRPNLTFSTLTVSNMSPEDSSIYLCSVANGIAHNTEAFFGQGTRLTVV.

The table lists this clone with a count of one. The chain is built from TRBV10-3 and TRBJ1-2; D not resolved. The CDR3 is 13 amino acids. CDR1 and CDR2 from the germline V gene are ENHRY and SYGVKD. Deletions cut 9 bases from V and 8 bases from J, with 19 bases between. The CDR3 sequence: CAMRTEGGGGYTF. The CDR3 DNA sequence: TGTGCCATGCGGACGGAGGGCGGAGGGGGCTACACCTTC.

The chain recombines TRBV7-8 with TRBJ2-5; the D is unclear. The CDR3 length is 11 residues. The V gene's germline CDR1 is SGHVS and CDR2 FQNEAQ. Trimming shortened V by 4 bases and J by 5 bases, and 5 bases separated the two germline ends. This chain's CDR3 is CASSSRETQYF. CDR3 nucleotides: TGTGCCAGCAGCTCACGGGAGACCCAGTACTTC.

The gene calls are TRBV9 and TRBJ2-2; D unclear. Germline values: CDR1 SGDLS, CDR2 YYNGEE. V dropped 0 bases and J dropped 6 bases, with 12 bases sitting between them. The CDR3 runs 15 residues. CDR3 amino acids: CASSVGYEPPGELFF. The DNA of the CDR3 is TGTGCCAGCAGCGTAGGATACGAGCCGCCCGGGGAGCTGTTTTTT.

The rearrangement uses TRBV24-1 and TRBJ2-2; TRBD1 matches at 7 bases. J was trimmed by 6 bases and V by 4 bases; bases with no gene match: 10. CDR3 length: 16 residues. The V gene's germline CDR1 is KGHDR and CDR2 SFDVKD. The CDR3 DNA follows: TGTGCCACCAGTGACCCGGACAGGTCCTTACCCGGGGAGCTGTTTTTT. This sequence encodes CATSDPDRSLPGELFF.

The rearrangement links TRBV28 to TRBJ2-7, with 8 bases that match TRBD2. J gave up 3 bases and V 11 bases, and 9 bases lay outside the gene matches. This CDR3 region has 13 residues. Germline values: CDR1 MDHEN, CDR2 SYDVKM. DNA of the CDR3: TGTGCCTCGGGGGGGGACCCGTACTACGAGCAGTACTTC. Encoded protein: CASGGDPYYEQYF.

This chain joins TRBV27 and TRBJ1-3; possible D gene TRBD1, 5 bases. This CDR3 is built from 14 residues. The ends were cut back, 7 bases at V and 4 bases at J, with 14 bases in the middle. CDR1 and CDR2 (germline): MNHEY, SMNVEV (reference sequence). The CDR3 region is CASKEGISGNTIYF. The CDR3 nucleotides read TGTGCCAGCAAGGAGGGGATTTCGGGAAACACCATATATTTT.

The chain recombines TRBV5-4 with TRBJ1-3; D is unresolved. There are 14 residues in the CDR3. Germline-derived CDR1 and CDR2 are SGHNT and YYREEE (reference sequence). The ends were cut back, 2 bases at V and 2 bases at J, with 8 bases in the middle. The CDR3 region is CASSFIGAGNTIYF. The CDR3 DNA follows: TGTGCCAGCAGCTTTATCGGGGCTGGAAACACCATATATTTT.

The chain carries TRBV12-3 or TRBV12-4 and TRBJ1-5; D possibly corresponds to TRBD1 (6 bases). The V end lost 6 bases, the J end lost 7 bases, and 10 bases lay between the germline ends. This CDR3 spans 12 amino acids. CDR3 coding DNA: TGTGCCAGCAGGGCAGGGGACCAGCCCCAGCATTTT. Translating it yields CASRAGDQPQHF.

This sequence joins TRBV5-4 and TRBJ2-2; 7 bases match TRBD1. V lost 5 bases, J lost 1 base, and 2 bases stayed unmatched. The CDR3 is made up of 14 amino acids. The germline gives CDR1 SGHNT, CDR2 YYREEE (reference sequence). The CDR3 DNA reads as TGTGCCAGCAGTCGACAGGGGAACACCGGGGAGCTGTTTTTT. Amino acids: CASSRQGNTGELFF.

This chain connects TRBV28 to TRBJ2-5, with TRBD1 identical over 8 bases. The V and J ends lost 5 bases and 4 bases, in that order; junction bases with no gene match: 6. This CDR3 comprises 14 residues. The germline V gene has CDR1 MDHEN and CDR2 SYDVKM. The CDR3 bases are TGTGCCAGCAGTCTACGACAGGGGAGAGAGACCCAGTACTTC. It is translated as CASSLRQGRETQYF.